This TCR beta chain stems from a study of blood T cell repertoires in COVID-19. Looking at the study overall: Whether acute or convalescent, the COVID-19 samples came from the United States, Italy and Spain. The cDNA or gDNA used as material had been derived from T cells, B-cell-depleted T cells, or PBMCs.

In germline, CDR1 is SGDLS, CDR2 YYNGEE. The CDR3 length is 15 residues. V was trimmed by 4 bases and J by 5 bases, leaving 18 bases between them. Source study methods: Nucleated cell number was recorded as an estimate derived from reference gene primer amplification. Profiling relied on immunoSEQ multiplex PCR, and the TCRdb table lists in-frame clones only, not all of them. V, J and clone size are taken as reported in that table, and D and trimming were inferred from the DNA itself. The sample has some 150,000 clones; approximately 85% are singletons. This receptor was obtained from a man between 50 and 59 years old with acute or convalescent COVID-19. The rearrangement links TRBV9 to TRBJ2-5; D is possibly TRBD2 (5 bases). What was sequenced was peripheral blood. The CDR3 DNA reads as TGTGCCAGCAGCCCCTCCCTAACTAGTCGGGAGACCCAGTACTTC. Encoded protein: CASSPSLTSRETQYF.